A selection of T cell receptor beta chains follows, all from one sample in a study of tumour-infiltrating T cells in Burkitt lymphoma. Only in-frame clones appear in the TCRdb table, and some are missing; sequencing was by immunoSEQ multiplex PCR. The data contain approximately 46,000 clones, around 31% of them seen just once; the ten biggest clones take up around 3%. The sample consisted of tumor tissue. The receptors originated from a human donor with Burkitt lymphoma. The CDR3 runs from the conserved cysteine through the conserved F or W. Fields, in order: clone size, D gene, V gene, CDR3 protein. The D gene is left open where the match is weak. Clone size appears in some rows only: once, few, many, or a class for an expanded clone.

size: -
D: -
V: TRBV10-3
CDR3: CAIRGAGSGGEQYF

size: -
D: -
V: TRBV7-9
CDR3: CASRAWGLLETQYF

size: -
D: TRBD1
V: TRBV4-2
CDR3: CASSQEQGANTEAFF

size: -
D: -
V: TRBV7-9
CDR3: CASSLGDGYTF

size: few
D: -
V: TRBV18
CDR3: CASSPAGDNGYTF

size: -
D: TRBD2
V: TRBV7-9
CDR3: CASSRTSGGPNEQFF

size: few
D: -
V: TRBV7-7
CDR3: CASSTEYQETQYF

size: -
D: -
V: TRBV11-2
CDR3: CASSLGSGNTEAFF

size: -
D: TRBD1
V: TRBV2
CDR3: CASREQGAGEKLFF

size: -
D: -
V: TRBV10-3
CDR3: CAISESRYEQYF

size: -
D: -
V: TRBV19
CDR3: CATRGGTDTQYF

size: few
D: TRBD2
V: TRBV5-1
CDR3: CASSLVPAGVQQETQYF

size: -
D: TRBD1
V: TRBV5-1
CDR3: CASSADRGIYEQYF

size: -
D: TRBD2
V: TRBV6-5
CDR3: CASSYLAGVGYNEQFF

size: few
D: -
V: TRBV29-1
CDR3: CSVGVGGEQFF

size: -
D: -
V: TRBV7-2
CDR3: CASMGQTLVNTIYF

size: few
D: TRBD1
V: TRBV5-1
CDR3: CASRSTGAGNTIYF

size: -
D: -
V: TRBV4-3
CDR3: CASSPGGFTLSPSYEQYF

size: few
D: -
V: TRBV7-9
CDR3: CASSLLENSPLHF

size: -
D: TRBD1
V: TRBV18
CDR3: CASSSRTGGAFF

size: few
D: -
V: TRBV18
CDR3: CASSPPFGGGLGNTEAFF

size: few
D: -
V: TRBV5-1
CDR3: CASSLAAGDINSPLHF

size: -
D: TRBD1
V: TRBV27
CDR3: CASSPGTGNTEAFF

size: -
D: TRBD1
V: TRBV4-3
CDR3: CASSQVFDGQGRRTDTQYF

size: -
D: TRBD1
V: TRBV5-1
CDR3: CASSSDRGVGKLFF

size: few
D: -
V: TRBV5-4
CDR3: CASSTGSARTGELFF

size: -
D: -
V: TRBV19
CDR3: CASSAAGNSPLHF

size: few
D: TRBD1
V: TRBV5-4
CDR3: CASSLGQGYTGELFF

size: few
D: TRBD1
V: TRBV2
CDR3: CASRIGTDYEQYF

size: few
D: -
V: TRBV28
CDR3: CASSRRVSALHF

size: -
D: TRBD2
V: TRBV7-9
CDR3: CASSPKRGEKYNEQFF

size: -
D: TRBD1
V: TRBV2
CDR3: CASSLDRGALEKLFF

size: -
D: -
V: TRBV6-6
CDR3: CASSTNYEQYF

size: -
D: TRBD1
V: TRBV11-2
CDR3: CASSLVARGRSPLHF

size: -
D: -
V: TRBV5-5
CDR3: CASSLRPMRDTEAFF

size: -
D: TRBD1
V: TRBV18
CDR3: CASSPIGQAYGYTF

size: few
D: -
V: TRBV6-6
CDR3: CASSYSSNQPQHF

size: -
D: -
V: TRBV6-1
CDR3: CASSAGHRLYEQYF

size: -
D: -
V: TRBV25-1
CDR3: CASSASNSPLHF

size: -
D: -
V: TRBV25-1
CDR3: CASRRSGTEAFF

size: few
D: TRBD1
V: TRBV27
CDR3: CASSGQTNTGELFF

size: -
D: TRBD2
V: TRBV10-3
CDR3: CATLAGLNSYEQYF

size: few
D: -
V: TRBV19
CDR3: CASSTSLDTSAETQYF

size: -
D: -
V: TRBV4-1
CDR3: CASSPQERNYGYTF

size: few
D: -
V: TRBV5-6
CDR3: CASSIYGVGYTF

size: -
D: -
V: TRBV7-6
CDR3: CASSSPNQPQHF

size: -
D: -
V: TRBV7-2
CDR3: CASSSRMHLRGADTQYF

size: few
D: -
V: TRBV7-8
CDR3: CASSLQGKGGYTF

size: few
D: -
V: TRBV10-3
CDR3: CAIRASAMFYEQYF

size: -
D: -
V: TRBV7-3
CDR3: CANRRPAPCRQPQHF

size: few
D: -
V: TRBV5-1
CDR3: CASSLVRTEYTEAFF

size: -
D: -
V: TRBV6-5
CDR3: CASRTPGGDYGYTF

size: -
D: -
V: TRBV4-1
CDR3: CASSQDGGAGNTIYF

size: few
D: TRBD1
V: TRBV30
CDR3: CAWSAGTGDGKQYF

size: -
D: -
V: TRBV20-1
CDR3: CSARDRNEQFF

size: few
D: -
V: TRBV27
CDR3: CASSLVAITGELFF

size: -
D: TRBD2
V: TRBV7-2
CDR3: CASSWLAGGRGGELFF

size: few
D: TRBD2
V: TRBV4-2
CDR3: CASSHIAGTFYEQYF

size: few
D: -
V: TRBV2
CDR3: CASSEGRHNEKLFF

size: few
D: -
V: TRBV6-5
CDR3: CASSYGVGANTIYF